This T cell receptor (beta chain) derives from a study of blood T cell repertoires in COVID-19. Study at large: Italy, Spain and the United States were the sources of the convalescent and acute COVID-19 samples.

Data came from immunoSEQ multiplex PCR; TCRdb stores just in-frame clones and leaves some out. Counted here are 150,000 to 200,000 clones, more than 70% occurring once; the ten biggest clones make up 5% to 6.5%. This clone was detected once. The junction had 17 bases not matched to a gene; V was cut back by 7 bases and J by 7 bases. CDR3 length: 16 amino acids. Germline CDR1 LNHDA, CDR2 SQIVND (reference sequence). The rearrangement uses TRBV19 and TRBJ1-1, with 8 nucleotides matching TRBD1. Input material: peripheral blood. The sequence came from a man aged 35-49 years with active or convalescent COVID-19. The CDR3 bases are TGTGCCAGTACCTTACGAGGGCTGACAGGGGTCAATGAAGCTTTCTTT. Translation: CASTLRGLTGVNEAFF.